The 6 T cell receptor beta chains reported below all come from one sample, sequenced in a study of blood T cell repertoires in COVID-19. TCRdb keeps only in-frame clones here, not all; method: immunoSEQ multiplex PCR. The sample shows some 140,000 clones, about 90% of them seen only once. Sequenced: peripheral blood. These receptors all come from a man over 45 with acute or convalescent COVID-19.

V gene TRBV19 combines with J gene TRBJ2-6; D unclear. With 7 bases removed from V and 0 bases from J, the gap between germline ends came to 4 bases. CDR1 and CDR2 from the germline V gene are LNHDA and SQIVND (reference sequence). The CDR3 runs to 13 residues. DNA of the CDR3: TGTGCCAGTACGTTCTCTGGGGCCAACGTCCTGACTTTC. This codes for CASTFSGANVLTF.

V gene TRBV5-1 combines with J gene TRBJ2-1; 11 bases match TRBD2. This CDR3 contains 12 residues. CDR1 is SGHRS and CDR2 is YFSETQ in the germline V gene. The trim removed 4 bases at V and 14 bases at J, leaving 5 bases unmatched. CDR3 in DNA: TGCGCCAGCAGCCAGACTAGCGGGGACAAGTTCTTC. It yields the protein CASSQTSGDKFF.

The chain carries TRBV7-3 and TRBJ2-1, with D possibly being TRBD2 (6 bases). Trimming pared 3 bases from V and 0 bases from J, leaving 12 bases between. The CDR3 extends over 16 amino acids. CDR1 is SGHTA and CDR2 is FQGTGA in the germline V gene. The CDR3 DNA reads TGTGCCAGCAGCTTGAGTAGCGGACCCTCCTACAATGAGCAGTTCTTC. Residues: CASSLSSGPSYNEQFF.

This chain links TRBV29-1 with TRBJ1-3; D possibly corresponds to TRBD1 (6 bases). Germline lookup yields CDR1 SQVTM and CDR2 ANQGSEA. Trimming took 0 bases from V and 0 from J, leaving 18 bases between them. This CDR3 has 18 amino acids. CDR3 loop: CSVEDRGAGRRSGNTIYF. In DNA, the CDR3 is TGCAGCGTTGAAGATCGGGGGGCGGGCCGTCGCTCTGGAAACACCATATATTTT.

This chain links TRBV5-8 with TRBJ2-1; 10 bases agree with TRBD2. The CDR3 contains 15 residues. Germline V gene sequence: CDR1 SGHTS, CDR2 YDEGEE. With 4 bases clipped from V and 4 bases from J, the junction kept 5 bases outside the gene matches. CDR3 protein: CASSPGLAWYNEQFF. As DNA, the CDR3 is TGTGCCAGCAGCCCGGGACTAGCGTGGTACAATGAGCAGTTCTTC.

CDR3 residues: CASSKGGKGGYTF. DNA of the CDR3: TGTGCCAGCAGCAAAGGAGGGAAAGGTGGCTACACCTTC. The rearrangement joins TRBV7-6 to TRBJ1-2; unclear D gene. V gave up 5 bases and J gave up 7 bases, with 14 bases separating them. In germline, CDR1 is SGHVS, CDR2 FNYEAQ. CDR3 length: 13 amino acids. The entire variable domain, with the rest obtained from reference TRBV7-6 and TRBJ1-2, is as follows: GAGVSQSPRYKVTKRGQDVALRCDPISGHVSLYWYRQALGQGPEFLTYFNYEAQQDKSGLPNDRFSAERPEGSISTLTIQRTEQRDSAMYRCASSKGGKGGYTFGSGTRLTVV.